Reported below is one TCR beta chain. This entry belongs to a study of blood T cell repertoires in COVID-19. TCRdb's table, derived via immunoSEQ multiplex PCR, lists solely in-frame clones and lacks some. The sample gives approximately 83,000 clones, approximately 77% of which show up once; approximately 10% is in the top ten. This CDR3 has 13 amino acids. The V gene's germline CDR1 is SGHTA and CDR2 FQGTGA. The junction had 7 bases not matched to a gene; V was cut back by 6 bases and J by 5 bases. The chain joins TRBV7-3 to TRBJ2-7; TRBD1 matches 7 bases. What was sequenced was peripheral blood. The TCR comes from a woman of 80 years or more with acute or convalescent COVID-19. In DNA form, the CDR3 reads TGTGCCAGCAGTTATACAGGGGACCACGAGCAGTACTTC. It specifies CASSYTGDHEQYF.